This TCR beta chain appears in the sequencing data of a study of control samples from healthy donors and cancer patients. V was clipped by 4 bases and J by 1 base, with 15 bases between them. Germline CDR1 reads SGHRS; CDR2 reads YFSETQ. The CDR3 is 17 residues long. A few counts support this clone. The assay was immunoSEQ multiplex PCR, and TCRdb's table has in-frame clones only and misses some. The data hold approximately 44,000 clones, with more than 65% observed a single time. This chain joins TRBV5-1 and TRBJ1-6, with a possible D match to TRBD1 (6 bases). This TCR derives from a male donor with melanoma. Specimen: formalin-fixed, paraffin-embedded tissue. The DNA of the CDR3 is TGCGCCAGCAGCCAAGACGGGGGCGCTTCCTATAATTCACCCCTCCACTTT. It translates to CASSQDGGASYNSPLHF.